In its sample, the clone carrying this T cell receptor beta chain was seen a few times. As it was prepared, the TCRbeta library received unique molecular identifiers. TCRdb independently ran MiXCR on the PCR reads; one entry per CDR3 protein. The data show around 600,000 distinct CDR3 sequences, 20% to 25% seen once. This entry is derived from a study of T-cell reconstitution after alpha-beta-depleted transplantation in children. This sequence originates from a boy in the first two years of life who had a stem cell transplant for acute myeloid leukemia, so the T cells may come from the graft donor. Sequenced here: PBMCs, mostly from graft donor cells, sampled 360 days after TCRalphabeta/CD19-depleted stem cell transplant.

The CDR3 region has the DNA TGTGCCAGCAGTTTGGGCCGGCGGGGGGGCCAGGAGACCCAGTACTTC. This gives the protein CASSLGRRGGQETQYF. This chain joins TRBV12-3 or TRBV12-4 and TRBJ2-5; 9 bases agree with TRBD2. The CDR3 extends over 16 amino acids. The junction had 10 bases not matched to a gene; V was cut back by 3 bases and J by 5 bases.